A selection of T cell receptor beta chains follows, all from one sample in a study of CD4 T cells in relation to SARS-CoV-2 and coronaviruses. Measured with immunoSEQ multiplex PCR; TCRdb has only the in-frame clones, and not every one. The sample holds roughly 61,000 clones, 70% to 90% seen once. The specimen was memory CD4+ T cells from PBMCs. The source of these receptors is a human donor in good health. Each CDR3 is given with its conserved first and last residue.

j_call	v_call	cdr3_length	cdr3_aa
TRBJ2-5	TRBV28	14	CASTPGGGPKTQYF
TRBJ2-3	TRBV9	15	CASSVASSGPDTQYF
TRBJ2-7	TRBV4-1	18	CASSQEGGIGLGRGEQYF
TRBJ2-2	TRBV9	17	CASGPRYGPTNTGELFF
TRBJ2-5	TRBV7-3	15	CASSPPRGGQETQYF
TRBJ2-7	TRBV19	11	CASSRGYEQYF
TRBJ2-4	TRBV18	15	CASSPPGQGRNIQYF
TRBJ2-1	TRBV29-1	14	CSVGRLDFYNEQFF
TRBJ1-1	TRBV5-1	13	CASSLAGDTEAFF
TRBJ2-3	TRBV19	12	CASSTNRNTQYF
TRBJ2-4	TRBV14	20	CASSQEEQAGVGWAKNIQYF
TRBJ1-1	TRBV30	13	CATNHKVNTEAFF
TRBJ2-6	TRBV18	15	CASSRAGAGANVLTF
TRBJ2-3	TRBV5-1	16	CASSARLAGDKDTQYF
TRBJ1-6	TRBV5-1	15	CASSLGRQGNSPLHF
TRBJ2-2	TRBV5-6	17	CASSFGQGTSNTGELFF
TRBJ2-7	TRBV19	20	CASSMGLTRQSGRSSYEQYF
TRBJ2-3	TRBV30	15	CAWTLAGASTDTQYF
TRBJ1-1	TRBV5-1	14	CASSLDGANTEAFF
TRBJ2-4	TRBV28	20	CASSSVARSDRGHGKNIQYF
TRBJ2-1	TRBV7-9	12	CASSQSSGRQFF
TRBJ1-2	TRBV3-1/TRBV3-2	14	CASSQLGNNYGYTF
TRBJ2-5	TRBV19	14	CASSPGRGQETQYF
TRBJ2-1	TRBV11-3	16	CASSSPDRGTRNEQFF
TRBJ1-3	TRBV5-1	17	CASSLVSPPYSGNTIYF
TRBJ2-2	TRBV2	15	CASRRTSSDTGELFF
TRBJ1-1	TRBV27	14	CASSFGTVSSEAFF
TRBJ2-7	TRBV7-3	14	CASSLTGGNYEQYF
TRBJ1-5	TRBV28	16	CASSLMGDGYGQPQHF
TRBJ2-7	TRBV15	18	CATSRDPPRAGGWDEQYF
TRBJ2-5	TRBV5-1	11	CASSLGKTQYF
TRBJ1-6	TRBV30	15	CAWSARGLGNSPLHF
TRBJ2-4	TRBV7-2	16	CASSRSGSIAKNIQYF
TRBJ2-3	TRBV7-8	13	CASSYRRVDTQYF
TRBJ2-1	TRBV19	12	CASSIVGLQQFF
TRBJ1-2	TRBV10-1	14	CASSGGTGPYGYTF
TRBJ1-1	TRBV5-5	13	CASSPWKDTEAFF
TRBJ2-2	TRBV5-1	13	CASSLLLPGELFF
TRBJ1-1	TRBV28	13	CASSPAGRTEAFF
TRBJ1-6	TRBV9	15	CASSKEAGMGSPLHF
TRBJ2-2	TRBV28	15	CASYRGQLIPGELFF
TRBJ2-4	TRBV15	15	CATSREQGTKNIQYF
TRBJ1-2	TRBV28	12	CASSLRGPGYTF
TRBJ1-2	TRBV5-1	14	CASSYLQGNYGYTF
TRBJ2-7	TRBV4-1	17	CASSQDPPGAPTYEQYF
TRBJ1-2	TRBV28	13	CASSDDRIYGYTF
TRBJ2-3	TRBV7-3	14	CASSLGQSTDTQYF
TRBJ1-2	TRBV19	16	CASSNSGQGFRYGYTF
TRBJ2-2	TRBV6-4	15	CASSEFGGNTGELFF
TRBJ2-1	TRBV5-8	14	CASRIGRLYNEQFF